Given below is one T cell receptor (beta chain) in context. What this receptor recognizes is not known. One junction end disagrees with the germline gene, perhaps due to a read error. The data stem from a study of tumor and adjacent non-tumor tissue in lung cancer (dated by TCRdb to 2017 to 2018). Concerning the study at large: Of the cohort, roughly 12 patients had adenocarcinoma, 2 had squamous cell carcinoma and 1 had small cell lung cancer. Among the roughly 15 patients, ages ranged from about 31 to 85 years, about 10 were men and 5 were women, and disease was TNM stage I to III. Sequencing generated a total of approximately 130 million productive TCRbeta reads, averaging roughly 4.3 million reads per sample. Bulk TCRbeta repertoires were compared between lung tumor tissue and matched distant non-tumor lung tissue obtained from 15 or so lung cancer patients. TCRbeta CDR3 sequencing was performed on a few dozen paired specimens, with one tumor sample and one normal lung sample collected per patient.

RNA was extracted from bulk unsorted tissue and checked for quality with a NanoDrop ND-1000 and an Agilent 2100. Distant non-tumor tissue taken more than 3 cm from the tumor edge was used as the normal lung sample. The donors were newly diagnosed lung cancer patients admitted for thoracic surgery in China from August to November 2014 who had not received prior chemotherapy. The study excluded patients who had received radiotherapy or chemotherapy before or who had another cancer at the same time. Pieces of surgical tissue measuring about 1-2 cm3 were kept in RNAlater solution and stored at -80 degrees C until use. Study-level results and caveats: In normal lung, the top 100 clones accounted for a significantly larger cumulative share of the repertoire than in tumor tissue. Younger patients had significantly higher TCR diversity, and higher tumor TCR diversity was associated with shorter overall and disease-free survival. Only about 15 patients were in the cohort, and the authors stated that larger samples and more detailed clinical data are needed. Neither the sequencing platform nor unique molecular identifiers are named or mentioned anywhere in the methods. Significantly higher TCR diversity (inverse Simpson) was observed in tumor tissue than in normal lung tissue (around 450 vs 150, P = 0.0075, Mann-Whitney U test). Because peripheral blood was not sequenced, blood TCRbeta repertoires in the lung cancer patients of the study were not examined.

The library relied on multiplex PCR. The listed sequencing device is Illumina HiSeq 2500. TCRbeta libraries were constructed through three rounds of nested PCR with primers (Table S4) according to protocols modified from ARM-PCR. Before sequencing, PCR products in the 200-500 bp range were cut out of the gel and cleaned up using the QIAquick gel extraction kit. Turning to the authors' computational methods: Trimmomatic was used to clean the reads, FLASH merged the cleaned reads into complete CDR3 sequences, and MiTCR assigned the sequences to V(D)J germline segments. Clonal diversity was computed as the inverse Simpson's index with VDJtools. In-frame sequences lacking a premature stop codon were counted as productive reads. TCRdb reprocessing: public reads trimmed at Q25 with fastp, clones called with MiXCR, in-frame beta chains kept. Identical CDR3 proteins give one entry, which carries the most common genes and DNA. The V and J calls here are based on TCRdb, not the publication. The sample profile shows tens of thousands of distinct CDR3 sequences; 76% of them were found once. Approximately 40% of the sample rests with the top ten.

The CDR3 holds 14 amino acids from the cysteine to the phenylalanine. Here the CDR3 DNA is all that survives: 42 bases in frame from base 1. The germline V gene (reference sequence) gives CDR1 as GTSNPN and CDR2 as SVGIG. The receptor was derived from a man between 65 and 85 years old with non-small cell lung cancer. The sequence links TRBV30 to TRBJ1-6, with a tentative D gene TRBD1 over 5 matching bases. Sequences were obtained from distant non-tumor lung tissue. CDR3 protein: CTWSVQAINSPLHF. DNA sequence: TGTACCTGGAGTGTACAGGCGATCAATTCACCCCTCCACTTT.